This T cell receptor (beta chain) was obtained from a study of T cell responses to AZD1222 COVID-19 vaccine. Germline CDR1 reads LGHNA; CDR2 reads YSLEER. CDR3 length: 13 amino acids. The ends were cut back, 0 bases at V and 4 bases at J, with 6 bases in the middle. TCRdb's table, derived via immunoSEQ multiplex PCR, lists solely in-frame clones and lacks some. This table holds roughly 70,000 clones, around 82% found once. The rearrangement uses TRBV4-3 and TRBJ2-5; D gene uncertain. Specimen: peripheral blood, collected 28 days after the second AZD1222 dose. The receptor was derived from an adult who received the AZD1222 COVID-19 vaccine. The CDR3 DNA reads as TGCGCCAGCAGCCAAGATCTGAGAGAGACCCAGTACTTC. Protein: CASSQDLRETQYF.